This TCR beta chain was retrieved from a study of blood T cell repertoires in COVID-19. This CDR3 has 17 residues. With 10 bases clipped from V and 0 bases from J, the junction kept 14 bases outside the gene matches. The germline gives CDR1 ENHRY, CDR2 SYGVKD. The method was immunoSEQ multiplex PCR; TCRdb's version includes in-frame clones alone and lacks a portion of them. This sample carries 200,000 to 300,000 clones, around 83% of them seen once, and the ten largest clones take about 9.5%. The clonotype comes from an elderly woman with acute or convalescent COVID-19. This chain joins TRBV10-3 and TRBJ1-1; 10 bases fit TRBD1. Source material: peripheral blood. CDR3 nucleotide sequence: TGTGCCAACAACCCCGGGACAGGGGATGGGGTGAACACTGAAGCTTTCTTT. It specifies CANNPGTGDGVNTEAFF.